The 13 T cell receptor beta chains in this list originate from one sample, sequenced in a study of blood T cell repertoires in COVID-19 (dated by TCRdb to about 2020). Library construction relied on the immunoSEQ multiplex PCR assay. The clones in this table, taken by TCRdb from immuneACCESS, are in-frame only. Not every clone is retained; where verified, under half of the shortfall comes from an unresolved V gene, and the cause of the rest is unknown. Across this sample there are approximately 85,000 clones, with 80% to 90% seen only once. The ten largest clonotypes hold less than 35% of the sample. Material for sequencing was peripheral blood. These receptors all stem from a man aged 50-59 years with active or convalescent COVID-19.

This clone was seen a few times. V and J are TRBV5-4 and TRBJ1-2; the D gene is possibly TRBD1 (6 bases). The CDR3 runs 14 residues. V was trimmed by 2 bases and J by 4 bases, leaving 12 bases between them. CDR1 and CDR2 from the germline V gene are SGHNT and YYREEE (reference sequence). CDR3 in DNA: TGTGCCAGCAGCTTAGTAGGACAGACCTATGGCTACACCTTC. This sequence encodes CASSLVGQTYGYTF. The full variable domain, in which reference TRBV5-4 and TRBJ1-2 provide the parts outside the CDR3, is ETGVTQSPTHLIKTRGQQVTLRCSSQSGHNTVSWYQQALGQGPQFIFQYYREEENGRGNFPPRFSGLQFPNYSSELNVNALELDDSALYLCASSLVGQTYGYTFGSGTRLTVV.

This chain joins TRBV4-3 and TRBJ2-1; D unclear. Germline CDR1 reads LGHNA; CDR2 reads YSLEER. V shed 0 bases and J shed 4 bases, with 13 bases lying between them. The CDR3 covers 16 residues. The CDR3 sequence is CASSQDARMRYNEQFF. The DNA of the CDR3 is TGCGCCAGCAGCCAAGATGCCCGAATGCGATACAATGAGCAGTTCTTC.

This clone showed up just once. The V gene is TRBV5-1, the J gene TRBJ1-1, with D possibly TRBD1 on 5 matching bases. The germline V gene has CDR1 SGHRS and CDR2 YFSETQ. V was trimmed by 4 bases and J by 6 bases, leaving 16 bases between them. The CDR3 covers 14 residues. Written as DNA, the CDR3 is TGCGCCAGCAGCCCCCTAATTGACAGTGCTGAAGCTTTCTTT. Its translation is CASSPLIDSAEAFF.

This rearrangement joins TRBV20-1 to TRBJ1-1; D not resolved. Germline CDR1 and CDR2: DFQATT and SNEGSKA (reference sequence). Trimming stripped 3 bases from V and 4 bases from J, with 6 bases between. The CDR3 extends over 11 amino acids. The CDR3 sequence is CSASLSTEAFF. As DNA, the CDR3 is TGCAGTGCTAGCTTGTCCACTGAAGCTTTCTTT.

V is TRBV12-3 or TRBV12-4 and J is TRBJ1-2; 7 positions agree with TRBD1. J lost 6 bases, V lost 6 bases, and 7 bases had no gene match. This CDR3 comprises 13 residues. The CDR3 DNA follows: TGTGCCAGCAGACCCGACAGGGCGGATGGCTACACCTTC. As protein: CASRPDRADGYTF.

The V call is TRBV9, the J call TRBJ2-1; 8 nucleotides match TRBD1. J lost 3 bases, V lost 3 bases, and 14 bases had no gene match. This CDR3 has 18 residues. CDR1 and CDR2 from the germline V gene are SGDLS and YYNGEE. This CDR3 reads CASSAGQGREQVYNEQFF. The CDR3 DNA reads TGTGCCAGCAGCGCCGGACAGGGTAGGGAGCAAGTCTACAATGAGCAGTTCTTC.

The J gene is TRBJ2-5, the V gene TRBV20-1, with D possibly being TRBD1 (6 bases). Per germline, CDR1 DFQATT and CDR2 SNEGSKA (reference sequence). V dropped 3 bases and J dropped 2 bases, with 16 bases sitting between them. This CDR3 region has 15 residues. The CDR3 spells CSASTPGQGQETQYF. The CDR3 DNA reads as TGCAGTGCTAGTACACCTGGGCAGGGGCAAGAGACCCAGTACTTC.

The chain employs TRBV5-6 and TRBJ2-5; 9 nucleotides match TRBD1. J was trimmed by 5 bases and V by 3 bases; bases with no gene match: 11. Germline lookup yields CDR1 SGHDT and CDR2 YYEEEE. This CDR3 contains 16 residues. CDR3 in amino acids: CASSSYRGPNVETQYF. In nucleotides, the CDR3 is TGTGCCAGCAGCTCATACAGGGGGCCTAATGTTGAGACCCAGTACTTC.

This rearrangement joins TRBV6-5 to TRBJ2-3; D remains ambiguous. The V gene lost 1 base and the J gene lost 1 base, with 9 bases spanning the gap. Germline V gene data show CDR1 as MNHEY and CDR2 as SVGAGI. This CDR3 is built from 15 residues. As DNA, the CDR3 is TGTGCCAGCAGTTACTACATTGGAGGCACAGATACGCAGTATTTT. Translating it yields CASSYYIGGTDTQYF.

The gene calls are TRBV11-2 and TRBJ2-3; D remains ambiguous. From germline, CDR1 is SGHAT and CDR2 FQNNGV. CDR3 size: 12 residues. V shed 5 bases and J shed 6 bases, with 9 bases lying between them. The CDR3 DNA reads as TGTGCCAGCAGCCCCCGGCGGGATACGCAGTATTTT. Residues: CASSPRRDTQYF.

The V call is TRBV29-1, the J call TRBJ1-4; perhaps TRBD1 as D (5 bases). Trimming stripped 4 bases from V and 7 bases from J, with 13 bases between. Germline CDR1 SQVTM, CDR2 ANQGSEA. The length of the CDR3 is 13 residues. The CDR3, as DNA: TGCAGCGTTGTATTGGGGCGTAGTGAAAAACTGTTTTTT. Encoded protein: CSVVLGRSEKLFF.

The chain recombines TRBV6-5 with TRBJ1-2; 7 bases map to TRBD1. The CDR3 totals 14 residues. Germline-derived CDR1 and CDR2 are MNHEY and SVGAGI. With V trimmed by 5 bases and J by 6 bases, 9 bases remained unmatched. CDR3 protein: CASSLPTGLDGYTF. CDR3 DNA: TGTGCCAGCAGTCTCCCGACAGGGTTGGATGGCTACACCTTC.

This clone was seen more than once but under ten times. This rearrangement joins TRBV7-2 to TRBJ2-7; 7 bases line up with TRBD1. The CDR3 extends over 14 amino acids. The J segment lost 7 bases and the V segment lost 3 bases, leaving 9 bases of the junction unmatched. Germline CDR1 SGHTA, CDR2 FQGNSA. CDR3 coding DNA: TGTGCCAGCAGCTTCAGACAGGGTCGAGGGGAGCAGTACTTC. Translated, it gives CASSFRQGRGEQYF.